This is a list of T cell receptor beta chains from one sample in a study of breast tumors, draining lymph nodes, adjacent tissues. TCRdb re-derived calls from the multiplex PCR reads in MiXCR, one entry per CDR3 protein. The table includes more than 250,000 distinct CDR3 sequences, roughly 31% detected once. Sequencing was done on a sample of axillary lymph node tissue. The receptors shown here come from a female donor with breast cancer. Some clones in this sample may be carry-over from other donors' samples. The CDR3 runs from the conserved cysteine through the conserved F or W. The order of the fields is clone size, V gene, J gene, D gene, CDR3 protein, CDR3 DNA. A D gene is named only where the DNA matches it firmly. Size is omitted from some rows. Given values are once, few, many or a class for expanded clones.

many	TRBV7-9	TRBJ2-7	TRBD1	CASSLATGTGREQYF	TGTGCCAGCAGCTTAGCAACCGGGACAGGGCGTGAGCAGTACTTC
few	TRBV6-2/TRBV6-3	TRBJ2-1	.	CASSGQGRESWNEQFF	TGTGCCAGCAGTGGCCAGGGGCGGGAGTCGTGGAATGAGCAGTTCTTC
many	TRBV11-2	TRBJ1-4	.	CASSTRTGYEKLFF	TGTGCCAGCAGTACCCGTACAGGGTATGAAAAACTGTTTTTT
many	TRBV12-3/TRBV12-4	TRBJ2-3	.	CASTLPAADTQYF	TGTGCCAGCACCCTCCCGGCTGCAGATACGCAGTATTTT
many	TRBV4-2	TRBJ2-7	.	CASSQVPGAPYEQYF	TGTGCCAGCAGCCAAGTGCCGGGGGCCCCCTACGAGCAGTACTTC
.	TRBV15	TRBJ2-1	TRBD1	CATSRRTGGSYNEQFF	TGTGCCACCAGCAGGAGGACAGGCGGCTCCTACAATGAGCAGTTCTTC
.	TRBV6-5	TRBJ1-2	TRBD1	CASSQTGVNGYTF	TGTGCCAGCAGTCAGACAGGGGTAAATGGCTACACCTTC
many	TRBV24-1	TRBJ2-5	.	CATSDEGRQETQYF	TGTGCCACCAGTGATGAGGGCAGACAAGAGACCCAGTACTTC
many	TRBV9	TRBJ2-3	TRBD2	CASRNIAGGDPDTQYF	TGTGCCAGCAGGAATATAGCGGGAGGGGATCCAGATACGCAGTATTTT
once	TRBV10-2	TRBJ2-2	TRBD2	CASSGRTSGRNTGELFF	TGCGCCAGCAGTGGCCGGACTAGCGGGAGAAACACCGGGGAGCTGTTTTTT